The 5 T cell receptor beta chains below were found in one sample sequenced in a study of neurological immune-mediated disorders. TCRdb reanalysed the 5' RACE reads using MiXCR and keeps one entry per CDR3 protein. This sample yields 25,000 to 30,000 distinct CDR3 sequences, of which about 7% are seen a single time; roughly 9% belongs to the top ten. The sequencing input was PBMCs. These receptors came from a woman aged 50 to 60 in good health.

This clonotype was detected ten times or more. CDR3 amino acids: CASSFPPKKGHTEAFF. The CDR3 DNA is TGTGCCAGCAGTTTTCCCCCGAAGAAGGGTCACACTGAAGCTTTCTTT. The chain joins TRBV27 to TRBJ1-1; no definite D call. From germline, CDR1 is MNHEY and CDR2 SMNVEV (reference sequence). Deletions cut 3 bases from V and 3 bases from J, with 17 bases between. This CDR3 is built from 16 residues.

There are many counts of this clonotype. Here the CDR3 reads CASSAGVRSPLHF. The CDR3 DNA follows: TGTGCCAGCAGCGCCGGGGTGAGGTCACCCCTCCACTTT. The J gene is TRBJ1-6, the V gene TRBV9; D call uncertain. The germline V and J ends were trimmed by 3 bases and 10 bases, with 11 bases remaining between them. This CDR3 is 13 amino acids long. In germline, CDR1 is SGDLS, CDR2 YYNGEE. Drawing the rest from reference TRBV9 and TRBJ1-6, the complete variable domain is DSGVTQTPKHLITATGQRVTLRCSPRSGDLSVYWYQQSLDQGLQFLIQYYNGEERAKGNILERFSAQQFPDLHSELNLSSLELGDSALYFCASSAGVRSPLHFGNGTRLTVT.

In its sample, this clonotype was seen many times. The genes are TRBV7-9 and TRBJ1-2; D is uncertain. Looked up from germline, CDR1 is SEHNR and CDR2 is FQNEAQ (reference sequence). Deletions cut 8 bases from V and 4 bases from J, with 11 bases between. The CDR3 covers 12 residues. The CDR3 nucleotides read TGTGCCAGCGAAGACATCGCCTATGGCTACACCTTC. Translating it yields CASEDIAYGYTF.

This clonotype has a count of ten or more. The CDR3 loop reads CASSMGQGQETQYF. In nucleotides, the CDR3 is TGTGCCAGTAGTATGGGACAGGGGCAAGAGACCCAGTACTTC. This sequence joins TRBV19 and TRBJ2-5; 10 nucleotides agree with TRBD1. V lost 3 bases to trimming and J lost 2 bases; unmatched junction nucleotides: 0. This CDR3 is built from 14 residues. Germline lookup yields CDR1 LNHDA and CDR2 SQIVND (reference sequence).

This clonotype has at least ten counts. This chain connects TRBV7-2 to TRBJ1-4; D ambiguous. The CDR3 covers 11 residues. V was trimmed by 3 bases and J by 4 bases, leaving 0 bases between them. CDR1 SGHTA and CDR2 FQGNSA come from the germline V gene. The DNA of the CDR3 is TGTGCCAGCAGCTTTAATGAAAAACTGTTTTTT. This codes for CASSFNEKLFF.